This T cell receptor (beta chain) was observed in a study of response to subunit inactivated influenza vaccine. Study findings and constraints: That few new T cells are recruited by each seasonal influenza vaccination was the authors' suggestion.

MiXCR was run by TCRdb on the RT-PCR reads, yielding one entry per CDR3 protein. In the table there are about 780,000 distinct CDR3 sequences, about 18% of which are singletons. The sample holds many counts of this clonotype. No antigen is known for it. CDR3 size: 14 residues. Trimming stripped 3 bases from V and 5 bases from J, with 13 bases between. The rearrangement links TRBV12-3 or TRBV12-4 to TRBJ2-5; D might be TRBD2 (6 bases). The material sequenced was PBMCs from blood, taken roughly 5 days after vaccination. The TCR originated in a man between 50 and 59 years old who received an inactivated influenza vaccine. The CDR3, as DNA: TGTGCCAGCAGTTTGGTAGGGGCGGGGGAGACCCAGTACTTC. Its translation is CASSLVGAGETQYF.